This T cell receptor (beta chain) is from a study of cytomegalovirus exposure and HLA in healthy donors. Points from the study as a whole: Researchers reported from a later analysis that most CMV-associated TCR beta chains appeared HLA-restricted. In a later analysis, an Asian-associated ancestry cluster reportedly showed fewer N-insertions than the approximately 640-donor mean. Cytomegalovirus-associated TCR beta chains were listed, numbering around 150. Among the sequence variants, a highly shared cluster was likely an artifact of sequencing.

The study ran its PCR with 60 Vbeta and 13 Jbeta primers. TCRdb's table, derived via immunoSEQ multiplex PCR, lists solely in-frame clones and lacks some. This table holds almost 200,000 clones, roughly 78% found once. There are 14 residues in the CDR3. V gave up 4 bases and J gave up 7 bases; unmatched junction bases: 13. From germline, CDR1 is SQVTM and CDR2 ANQGSEA. Comment on this clone: What it binds is not known.

This TCR came from a woman in her twenties or thirties in good health and CMV-seropositive. The chain is built from TRBV29-1 and TRBJ2-7; 7 nucleotides agree with TRBD2. The sample taken for sequencing was PBMCs. The CDR3 DNA follows: TGCAGCGTTGGGGAGGGAACCGGCCGAGGGGAGCAGTACTTC. This encodes CSVGEGTGRGEQYF.